The next 30 T cell receptor beta chains were all read from a single sample in a study of blood T cell repertoires in COVID-19. TCRdb keeps only in-frame clones here, not all; method: immunoSEQ multiplex PCR. Of 100,000 to 150,000 clones in the sample, 80% to 85% were seen once. Sequencing was done on a sample of peripheral blood. These receptors came from a woman aged 60 to 75 with active or convalescent COVID-19.

This chain uses TRBV15 with TRBJ2-7, with D tentatively TRBD2 (6 bases). The CDR3 loop spans 15 amino acids. The ends were cut back, 7 bases at V and 3 bases at J, with 19 bases in the middle. The V gene's germline CDR1 is LNHNV and CDR2 YYDKDF (reference sequence). CDR3 region: CATTLRRESFYEQYV. CDR3 sequence (DNA): TGTGCCACCACCCTAAGGAGGGAATCTTTCTACGAGCAGTACGTC.

In its sample, this clone was seen a few times. The chain recombines TRBV29-1 with TRBJ2-1, with 10 bases matching TRBD1. With 2 bases clipped from V and 3 bases from J, the junction kept 1 base outside the gene matches. The length of the CDR3 is 14 residues. The germline V gene encodes CDR1 SQVTM and CDR2 ANQGSEA. The CDR3 here is CSVERTGGYNEQFF. The CDR3 coding sequence is TGCAGCGTTGAAAGGACAGGGGGCTACAATGAGCAGTTCTTC.

A note on this clone: A read error may account for a junction end that differs from germline. This chain connects TRBV18 to TRBJ1-1, with 7 bases that match TRBD1. CDR1 is KGHSH and CDR2 is LQKENI in the germline V gene. The CDR3 is made up of 12 amino acids. CDR3 residues: CASSPTGSTVLF. The CDR3 DNA sequence: TGTGCCAGCTCACCGACAGGGTCAACGGTGTTGTTT.

The rearrangement uses TRBV19 and TRBJ1-4; 7 bases align to TRBD1. The CDR3 has 14 amino acids. V lost 5 bases and J lost 5; bases outside the gene matches: 5. CDR1 and CDR2 from the germline V gene are LNHDA and SQIVND (reference sequence). CDR3 loop: CASSYRGGNEKLFF. CDR3 sequence (DNA): TGTGCCAGTAGTTACAGGGGTGGCAATGAAAAACTGTTTTTT.

The V call is TRBV15, the J call TRBJ1-1; TRBD1 matches at 7 bases. Germline V gene sequence: CDR1 LNHNV, CDR2 YYDKDF (reference sequence). CDR3 length: 15 residues. The ends lost 1 base at V and 2 bases at J; junction bases unmatched: 4. This CDR3 reads CATSRGRGGNTEAFF. The CDR3 nucleotides are TGTGCCACCAGCAGAGGGAGAGGGGGCAACACTGAAGCTTTCTTT.

The chain couples TRBV6-4 to TRBJ2-3; D gene uncertain. Germline V gives CDR1 MRHNA, CDR2 SNTAGT. The CDR3 runs 12 residues. With 3 bases removed from V and 14 bases from J, the gap between germline ends came to 15 bases. The CDR3, as DNA: TGTGCCAGCAGTGATGAAGTAGCTGGATTGTATTTT. Its translation: CASSDEVAGLYF.

CDR3 sequence (DNA): TGTGCCAGCAGCTTAACGAACACGGAGACCCAGTACTTC. Protein sequence: CASSLTNTETQYF. The V gene is TRBV7-9, the J gene TRBJ2-5; unclear D gene. Germline CDR1 reads SEHNR; CDR2 reads FQNEAQ (reference sequence). The CDR3 runs 13 residues. Trimming took 2 bases from V and 5 from J, leaving 9 bases between them.

The chain has TRBV5-4 and TRBJ2-2; no clear D. The CDR3 covers 13 residues. Trimming left V 2 bases short and J 0 bases short, with 2 bases between. Germline CDR1 SGHNT, CDR2 YYREEE (reference sequence). The CDR3 spells CASSFANTGELFF. In DNA, the CDR3 is TGTGCCAGCAGCTTCGCGAACACCGGGGAGCTGTTTTTT.

This chain links TRBV19 with TRBJ2-3; D call uncertain. The V end lost 1 base, the J end lost 4 bases, and 12 bases lay between the germline ends. Germline loops: CDR1 LNHDA, CDR2 SQIVND (reference sequence). This CDR3 is 15 amino acids long. CDR3 DNA: TGTGCCAGTAGTATAGTACCAGTCTCCGCAGATACGCAGTATTTT. This encodes CASSIVPVSADTQYF. The full variable domain, its missing parts supplied by reference TRBV19 and TRBJ2-3, is DGGITQSPKYLFRKEGQNVTLSCEQNLNHDAMYWYRQDPGQGLRLIYYSQIVNDFQKGDIAEGYSVSREKKESFPLTVTSAQKNPTAFYLCASSIVPVSADTQYFGPGTRLTVL.

This clone was detected only a few times. The CDR3 sequence is CATSRGAVGSTDTQYF. In nucleotides, the CDR3 is TGTGCCACCAGCAGAGGTGCGGTTGGCAGCACAGATACGCAGTATTTT. This chain joins TRBV15 and TRBJ2-3; no clear D. Trimming took off 1 base at V and 0 bases at J, with 11 bases between the two ends. The CDR3 consists of 16 residues. Germline CDR1 LNHNV, CDR2 YYDKDF (reference sequence).

Points on this clone: Because the CDR3's place on the DNA is in doubt, the DNA is left out and the CDR3 is given as listed by TCRdb. The chain uses TRBV28 and TRBJ2-7; the table's D gene call, TRBD2, was not cross checked with the DNA. CDR1 and CDR2 from the germline V gene are MDHEN and SYDVKM. The CDR3 is 15 residues long, counting both termini. This CDR3 is CASCARRGGFDEQYF.

CDR3 protein: CASSEGVEQFF. Here the CDR3 DNA reads TGTGCCAGCAGCGAGGGGGTTGAGCAGTTCTTC. This chain joins TRBV9 and TRBJ2-1, with a weak D call TRBD1 (6 bases). The germline V gene has CDR1 SGDLS and CDR2 YYNGEE. V lost 3 bases and J 9 bases, leaving 7 bases between the germline ends. The CDR3 extends over 11 amino acids. Together with reference TRBV9 and TRBJ2-1, the CDR3 gives the full variable domain: DSGVTQTPKHLITATGQRVTLRCSPRSGDLSVYWYQQSLDQGLQFLIQYYNGEERAKGNILERFSAQQFPDLHSELNLSSLELGDSALYFCASSEGVEQFFGPGTRLTVL.

The chain couples TRBV5-6 to TRBJ2-7; the match to TRBD2 covers 7 bases. Germline V gene lookup returns CDR1 SGHDT and CDR2 YYEEEE. The CDR3 is 13 residues long. After removal of 3 bases from V and 0 bases from J, the junction contained 0 bases not matched to a gene. CDR3 sequence reads: CASSWGGSYEQYV. CDR3 bases: TGTGCCAGCAGCTGGGGGGGCTCCTACGAGCAGTACGTC.

The V gene is TRBV5-1, the J gene TRBJ2-1; 12 positions agree with TRBD1. The CDR3 is 17 residues long. Losses at the gene ends were 1 base for V and 4 bases for J; bases not matched to a gene: 6. Germline CDR1 and CDR2: SGHRS and YFSETQ. The CDR3 loop is CASSLWGTGGGYNEQFF. The CDR3 bases are TGCGCCAGCAGCTTGTGGGGGACAGGGGGCGGATACAATGAGCAGTTCTTC.

This rearrangement joins TRBV19 to TRBJ1-1; D remains unclear. The CDR3 spans 15 residues. Germline V CDR1 and CDR2: LNHDA, SQIVND (reference sequence). Between the trimmed V and J ends, which lost 5 bases and 4 bases, there was a span of 17 bases. CDR3 sequence reads: CASSPERGRSTEAFF. The CDR3 DNA follows: TGTGCCAGTAGTCCGGAGAGAGGAAGGAGCACTGAAGCTTTCTTT.

The chain links TRBV5-4 to TRBJ1-1; a possible D gene is TRBD1 (5 bases). The germline V gene encodes CDR1 SGHNT and CDR2 YYREEE (reference sequence). V shed 3 bases and J shed 4 bases, with 10 bases lying between them. The CDR3 loop spans 13 amino acids. The CDR3 spells CASSWKQGTEAFF. The CDR3 DNA sequence: TGTGCCAGCAGCTGGAAGCAGGGCACTGAAGCTTTCTTT.

The sample holds one count of this clone. The V call is TRBV2, the J call TRBJ2-1; 9 nucleotides agree with TRBD2. After removal of 4 bases from V and 10 bases from J, the junction contained 11 bases not matched to a gene. From germline, CDR1 is SNHLY and CDR2 FYNNEI. This CDR3 is 15 amino acids long. CDR3 in amino acids: CASSGVAGGFAEQFF. CDR3 DNA sequence: TGTGCCAGCAGTGGGGTGGCGGGGGGGTTCGCGGAGCAGTTCTTC. The full variable domain, in which reference TRBV2 and TRBJ2-1 provide the parts outside the CDR3, is EPEVTQTPSHQVTQMGQEVILRCVPISNHLYFYWYRQILGQKVEFLVSFYNNEISEKSEIFDDQFSVERPDGSNFTLKIRSTKLEDSAMYFCASSGVAGGFAEQFFGPGTRLTVL.

This clone was recorded only once. The chain recombines TRBV5-1 with TRBJ2-3; D perhaps matches TRBD2 (6 bases). The germline V gene encodes CDR1 SGHRS and CDR2 YFSETQ. Trimming pared 5 bases from V and 4 bases from J, leaving 23 bases between. The CDR3 contains 17 residues. The CDR3 DNA is TGCGCCAGCAGGACCACCACCCAGGAGCGGGCCCCAGATACGCAGTATTTT. This translates into CASRTTTQERAPDTQYF.

As regards this clone: Other nucleotide sequences in the sample specify the same CDR3. The chain links TRBV7-9 to TRBJ2-3, with 10 bases matching TRBD1. CDR1 is SEHNR, CDR2 FQNEAQ, per germline (reference sequence). This CDR3 has 15 amino acids. Trimming took 3 bases from V and 3 from J; bases not matched to a gene: 3. The CDR3, as DNA: TGTGCCAGCAGCTTCCGGACAGGGGGTACAGATACGCAGTATTTT. It codes for CASSFRTGGTDTQYF.

The chain couples TRBV6-1 to TRBJ1-5, with D possibly TRBD1 on 6 matching bases. V was shortened by 1 base and J by 7 bases, with 14 bases between the two germline ends. Germline CDR1 reads MNHNS; CDR2 reads SASEGT. CDR3 length: 15 amino acids. The DNA of the CDR3 is TGTGCCAGCAGTGAAGGGTCTGGGGGCGCCCAGCCCCAGCATTTT. Encoded protein: CASSEGSGGAQPQHF.

This sequence joins TRBV5-4 and TRBJ2-3; 12 nucleotides align to TRBD2. This CDR3 has 14 residues. V trimming: 6 bases; J trimming: 4 bases; junction bases outside the gene matches: 3. Germline assignment: CDR1 SGHNT and CDR2 YYREEE (reference sequence). CDR3: CASKLAGGSDTQYF. The CDR3, as DNA: TGTGCCAGCAAACTAGCGGGGGGCTCAGATACGCAGTATTTT.

The V gene is TRBV28, the J gene TRBJ1-3; no clear D. Trimming took off 6 bases at V and 0 bases at J, with 9 bases between the two ends. Looked up from germline, CDR1 is MDHEN and CDR2 is SYDVKM. The CDR3 totals 14 residues. The CDR3 DNA reads as TGTGCCAGCAGCCCTGACAACTCTGGAAACACCATATATTTT. As protein: CASSPDNSGNTIYF. Filled out from reference TRBV28 and TRBJ1-3, the complete variable domain reads DVKVTQSSRYLVKRTGEKVFLECVQDMDHENMFWYRQDPGLGLRLIYFSYDVKMKEKGDIPEGYSVSREKKERFSLILESASTNQTSMYLCASSPDNSGNTIYFGEGSWLTVV.

The V call is TRBV20-1, the J call TRBJ2-7; D call uncertain. CDR1 and CDR2 (germline): DFQATT, SNEGSKA (reference sequence). CDR3 length: 11 amino acids. Trimming removed 3 bases at V and 9 bases at J, with 12 bases between. The CDR3 protein is CSARSSTGQYF. For the CDR3, the DNA is TGCAGTGCTAGGAGTTCAACCGGGCAGTACTTC.

The gene calls are TRBV28 and TRBJ2-7, with 7 bases identical to TRBD2. The germline gives CDR1 MDHEN, CDR2 SYDVKM. V was pared by 2 bases and J by 7 bases, with 8 bases of the junction left unmatched. The CDR3 spans 14 residues. CDR3: CASSLPVGGEEQYF. The CDR3 bases are TGTGCCAGCAGTTTACCTGTGGGAGGGGAAGAGCAGTACTTC.

The chain is built from TRBV20-1 and TRBJ2-5; 8 bases line up with TRBD1. V lost 3 bases to trimming and J lost 3 bases; unmatched junction nucleotides: 6. Germline CDR1 is DFQATT and CDR2 is SNEGSKA (reference sequence). This CDR3 is 14 amino acids long. In DNA, the CDR3 is TGCAGTGCTAGTACCAGGGGGCGAAAAGAGACCCAGTACTTC. As protein: CSASTRGRKETQYF.

The chain is built from TRBV7-9 and TRBJ1-4, with TRBD1 matching over 10 bases. The V and J ends lost 5 bases and 6 bases, in that order; junction bases with no gene match: 3. The germline CDR1 and CDR2 sequences are SEHNR and FQNEAQ (reference sequence). The CDR3 extends over 14 amino acids. The CDR3 here is CASSRTGGDEKLFF. In DNA, the CDR3 is TGTGCCAGCAGCCGGACAGGGGGGGATGAAAAACTGTTTTTT. The full variable domain, in which reference TRBV7-9 and TRBJ1-4 provide the parts outside the CDR3, is DTGVSQNPRHKITKRGQNVTFRCDPISEHNRLYWYRQTLGQGPEFLTYFQNEAQLEKSRLLSDRFSAERPKGSFSTLEIQRTEQGDSAMYLCASSRTGGDEKLFFGSGTQLSVL.

The CDR3 reads CAWSRESNQPQHF. The CDR3 DNA is TGTGCCTGGAGCAGGGAAAGTAATCAGCCCCAGCATTTT. The chain carries TRBV30 and TRBJ1-5; weak D call: TRBD1 (5 bases). The ends were cut back, 3 bases at V and 4 bases at J, with 10 bases in the middle. The V gene's germline CDR1 is GTSNPN and CDR2 SVGIG (reference sequence). This CDR3 contains 13 residues.

The chain links TRBV4-2 to TRBJ1-6, with D tentatively TRBD1 (6 bases). The V gene's germline CDR1 is LGHNA and CDR2 YNFKEQ. With 0 bases removed from V and 7 bases from J, the gap between germline ends came to 13 bases. The CDR3 totals 16 residues. CDR3 sequence reads: CASSQDDWTANSPLHF. The DNA of the CDR3 is TGTGCCAGCAGCCAAGATGACTGGACAGCAAATTCACCCCTCCACTTT.

The chain couples TRBV9 to TRBJ1-3; tentatively, D is TRBD1 (5 bases). With 3 bases removed from V and 0 bases from J, the gap between germline ends came to 13 bases. CDR1 and CDR2 (germline): SGDLS, YYNGEE. This CDR3 region has 16 residues. In nucleotides, the CDR3 is TGTGCCAGCAGCGCCCGACAGCTGAACTCTGGAAACACCATATATTTT. This sequence encodes CASSARQLNSGNTIYF.

This clone was recorded a few times. The chain has TRBV11-2 and TRBJ1-1; no definite D call. CDR1 SGHAT and CDR2 FQNNGV come from the germline V gene. Trimming left V 1 base short and J 7 bases short, with 10 bases between. The CDR3 is 13 residues long. The CDR3, as DNA: TGTGCCAGCAGCTTAGTCGCGTCTAGTGAAGCTTTCTTT. Translation: CASSLVASSEAFF.